Listed here are 4 T cell receptor beta chains from one sample, sequenced in a study of blood T cell repertoires in COVID-19. TCRdb's copy holds only in-frame clones and misses some; the assay was immunoSEQ multiplex PCR. The sample gives 350,000 to 450,000 clones, about 86% of which show up once; around 7.4% is in the top ten. The sequenced material came from peripheral blood. These receptors all stem from a woman aged 55 to 70 with COVID-19, enrolled during active disease.

The J gene is TRBJ2-5, the V gene TRBV6-4; possibly TRBD1 for D (6 bases). V was cut by 0 bases and J by 3 bases, with 20 bases left in between. This CDR3 has 18 amino acids. The germline V gene encodes CDR1 MRHNA and CDR2 SNTAGT. In DNA, the CDR3 is TGTGCCAGCAGTGACTCGAATTCGGACAGACCGACCGAAGAGACCCAGTACTTC. Amino acid sequence: CASSDSNSDRPTEETQYF.

The chain carries TRBV2 and TRBJ2-5; 16 nucleotides align to TRBD2. This CDR3 comprises 19 residues. The germline V gene encodes CDR1 SNHLY and CDR2 FYNNEI. Unmatched junction bases numbered 12, after V lost 6 bases and J lost 2 bases. In nucleotides, the CDR3 is TGTGCCAGCAGCCGACCCGGGACTAGCGGGGGGGGGCCGCAAGAGACCCAGTACTTC. It is translated as CASSRPGTSGGGPQETQYF.

The rearrangement joins TRBV19 to TRBJ1-3; D might be TRBD1 (6 bases). The CDR3 loop spans 17 amino acids. Looked up from germline, CDR1 is LNHDA and CDR2 is SQIVND (reference sequence). Trimming removed 3 bases at V and 3 bases at J, with 18 bases between. CDR3 DNA: TGTGCCAGTAGTATGGCGGCGCAGGGGAGGGTTGGAAACACCATATATTTT. Encoded protein: CASSMAAQGRVGNTIYF.

This chain connects TRBV4-1 to TRBJ2-7; 7 positions match TRBD1. The CDR3 sequence is 16 residues long. The germline gives CDR1 MGHRA, CDR2 YSYEKL. Trimming took 1 base from V and 1 from J; bases not matched to a gene: 7. CDR3 DNA sequence: TGCGCCAGCAGCCAAGGTGGGGACAGAGGATCCTACGAGCAGTACTTC. This translates into CASSQGGDRGSYEQYF.